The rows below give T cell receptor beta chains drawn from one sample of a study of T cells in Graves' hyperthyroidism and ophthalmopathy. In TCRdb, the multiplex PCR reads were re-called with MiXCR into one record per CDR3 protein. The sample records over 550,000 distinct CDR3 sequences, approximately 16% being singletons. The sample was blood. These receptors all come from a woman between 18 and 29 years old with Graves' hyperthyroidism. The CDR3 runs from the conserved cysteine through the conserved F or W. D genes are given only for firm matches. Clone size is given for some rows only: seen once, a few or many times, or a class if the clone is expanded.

DNA: TGTGCCAGCAGCTTGAAACTAGCGGGCCACAATGAGCAGTTCTTC; CDR3: CASSLKLAGHNEQFF; V: TRBV5-5; size: many; D: TRBD2; J: TRBJ2-1
DNA: TGTGCCAGCAGCCCCGACAGGCCATCAGATACGCAGTATTTT; CDR3: CASSPDRPSDTQYF; V: TRBV28; size: many; D: NA; J: TRBJ2-3
DNA: TGCGCCAGCAGCCAAGGAGCAGGGTATGTGACTGAAGCTTTCTTT; CDR3: CASSQGAGYVTEAFF; V: TRBV4-3; size: NA; D: NA; J: TRBJ1-1
DNA: TGTGCCAGCAGCCTAATGGGACTAGCGGGGGGCCCGCCGGAGTTGGTGCAGTACTTC; CDR3: CASSLMGLAGGPPELVQYF; V: TRBV4-2; size: few; D: TRBD2; J: TRBJ2-7
DNA: TGTGCCAGCAGCTTAGAGGGGCTCTTATTCGATGAGCAGTTCTTC; CDR3: CASSLEGLLFDEQFF; V: TRBV11-3; size: many; D: NA; J: TRBJ2-1
DNA: TGTGCCAGCAGTAGGCAGTTCAGTCGATTGGGCTCTGGGGCCAACGTCCTGACTTTC; CDR3: CASSRQFSRLGSGANVLTF; V: TRBV6-1; size: NA; D: NA; J: TRBJ2-6
DNA: TGTGCCAGTAGTCACGACAGGGGGCTGTACACCGGGGAGCTGTTTTTT; CDR3: CASSHDRGLYTGELFF; V: TRBV19; size: NA; D: TRBD1; J: TRBJ2-2
DNA: TGCGCCAGCAGCTTGGACAGCTCCTATAATTCACCCCTCCACTTT; CDR3: CASSLDSSYNSPLHF; V: TRBV5-1; size: few; D: NA; J: TRBJ1-6
DNA: TGCGCCAGCACCGTAGCGGGAGCAGAGACCCAGTACTTC; CDR3: CASTVAGAETQYF; V: TRBV10-1; size: few; D: TRBD2; J: TRBJ2-5
DNA: TGTGCCAGCAGCCGGAGGGGAACTGGAAACACCATATATTTT; CDR3: CASSRRGTGNTIYF; V: TRBV11-2; size: few; D: NA; J: TRBJ1-3
DNA: TGTGCCAGCAGCTTGGTACAGGGACGCACAGATACGCAGTATTTT; CDR3: CASSLVQGRTDTQYF; V: TRBV5-5; size: many; D: NA; J: TRBJ2-3
DNA: TGTGCCAGTAAAGTAAGGGGGCTAGTTAATTCACCCCTCCACTTT; CDR3: CASKVRGLVNSPLHF; V: TRBV28; size: many; D: TRBD1; J: TRBJ1-6
DNA: TGCAGAGCGGACCTAGCGGGAGGGCCCAATGAGCAGTTCTTC; CDR3: CRADLAGGPNEQFF; V: TRBV20-1; size: few; D: TRBD2; J: TRBJ2-1
DNA: TGTGCCTGGAGGGACGGGACATCTGCCTATGAGCAGTTCTTC; CDR3: CAWRDGTSAYEQFF; V: TRBV30; size: many; D: NA; J: TRBJ2-1
DNA: TGCAGCTACCGGGACAGGGACTCCTACGAGCAGTACTTC; CDR3: CSYRDRDSYEQYF; V: TRBV29-1; size: few; D: TRBD1; J: TRBJ2-7
DNA: TGTGCCAGCAGCCAAGATCTGGCGGCCTTCCCCCAAGAGACCCAGTACTTC; CDR3: CASSQDLAAFPQETQYF; V: TRBV3-1; size: few; D: NA; J: TRBJ2-5
DNA: TGTGCCAGCATTCGACAGGGGTCAAACACCGGGGAGCTGTTTTTT; CDR3: CASIRQGSNTGELFF; V: TRBV27; size: NA; D: TRBD1; J: TRBJ2-2
DNA: TGTGCCAGCAGCCAAGCCGGGACATTAGTCAATGAGCAGTACTTC; CDR3: CASSQAGTLVNEQYF; V: TRBV3-1; size: few; D: NA; J: TRBJ2-7
DNA: TGTGCCTGCGACAGGGCTCGCAATCAGCCCCAGCATTTT; CDR3: CACDRARNQPQHF; V: TRBV2; size: many; D: TRBD1; J: TRBJ1-5